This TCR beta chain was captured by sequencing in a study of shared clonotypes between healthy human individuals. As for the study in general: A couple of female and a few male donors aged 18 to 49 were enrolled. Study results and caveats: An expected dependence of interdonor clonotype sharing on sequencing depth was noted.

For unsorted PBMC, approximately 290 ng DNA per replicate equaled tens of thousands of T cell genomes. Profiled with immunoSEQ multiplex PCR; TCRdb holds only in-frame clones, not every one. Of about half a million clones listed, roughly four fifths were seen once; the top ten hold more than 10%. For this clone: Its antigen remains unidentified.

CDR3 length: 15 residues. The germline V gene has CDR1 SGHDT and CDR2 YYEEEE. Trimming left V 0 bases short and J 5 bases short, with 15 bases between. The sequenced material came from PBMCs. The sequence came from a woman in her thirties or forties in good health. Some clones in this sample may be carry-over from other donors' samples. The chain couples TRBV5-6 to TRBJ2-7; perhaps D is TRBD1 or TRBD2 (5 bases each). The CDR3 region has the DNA TGTGCCAGCAGCTTGGGTCAGCCGGGGCGCAACGAGCAGTACTTC. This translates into CASSLGQPGRNEQYF. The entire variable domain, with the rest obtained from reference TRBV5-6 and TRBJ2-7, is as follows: DAGVTQSPTHLIKTRGQQVTLRCSPKSGHDTVSWYQQALGQGPQFIFQYYEEEERQRGNFPDRFSGHQFPNYSSELNVNALLLGDSALYLCASSLGQPGRNEQYFGPGTRLTVT.